The 27 T cell receptor beta chains below all came from one sample that was sequenced in a study of cytomegalovirus exposure and HLA in healthy donors. Use of 60 Vbeta and 13 Jbeta primers characterized the PCR. Method: immunoSEQ multiplex PCR; TCRdb's copy keeps in-frame clones and lacks some. Among about 98,000 clones listed, around 83% were seen once. The sequenced material came from PBMCs. Every receptor here comes from a female donor in good health and CMV-seropositive.

The J gene is TRBJ1-6, the V gene TRBV27; TRBD1 aligns across 7 bases. J lost 11 bases, V lost 0 bases, and 4 bases had no gene match. The CDR3 is made up of 14 amino acids. The V gene's germline CDR1 is MNHEY and CDR2 SMNVEV (reference sequence). This CDR3 reads CASSLSTGRAPLHF. The CDR3 DNA is TGTGCCAGCAGTTTATCGACAGGGCGGGCACCCCTCCACTTT.

The chain uses TRBV28 and TRBJ2-1; 11 nucleotides align to TRBD2. The germline V gene encodes CDR1 MDHEN and CDR2 SYDVKM. CDR3 length: 15 residues. Trimming at V came to 8 bases and at J to 7 bases, leaving 10 bases not matched to a gene. DNA of the CDR3: TGTGCCAGCCGCCTGGAGGCTAGCGGGAGGAATGAGCAGTTCTTC. It specifies CASRLEASGRNEQFF. Full variable domain (remainder filled in from reference TRBV28 and TRBJ2-1): DVKVTQSSRYLVKRTGEKVFLECVQDMDHENMFWYRQDPGLGLRLIYFSYDVKMKEKGDIPEGYSVSREKKERFSLILESASTNQTSMYLCASRLEASGRNEQFFGPGTRLTVL.

This chain links TRBV5-1 with TRBJ2-3, with TRBD1 matching over 7 bases. Germline CDR1 SGHRS, CDR2 YFSETQ. J gave up 2 bases and V 2 bases, and 2 bases lay outside the gene matches. CDR3 length: 14 amino acids. CDR3 protein: CASSFDRDTDTQYF. The CDR3 DNA sequence: TGCGCCAGCAGCTTTGACAGGGACACAGATACGCAGTATTTT. The full variable domain, in which reference TRBV5-1 and TRBJ2-3 provide the parts outside the CDR3, is KAGVTQTPRYLIKTRGQQVTLSCSPISGHRSVSWYQQTPGQGLQFLFEYFSETQRNKGNFPGRFSGRQFSNSRSEMNVSTLELGDSALYLCASSFDRDTDTQYFGPGTRLTVL.

This chain uses TRBV6-1 with TRBJ2-2, with TRBD2 identical over 12 bases. CDR3 size: 17 residues. Germline CDR1 and CDR2: MNHNS and SASEGT. After removal of 4 bases from V and 4 bases from J, the junction contained 7 bases not matched to a gene. The CDR3 DNA reads as TGTGCCAGCAGTGCAGCTAGCGGGGGGGCCGGCACCGGGGAGCTGTTTTTT. It codes for CASSAASGGAGTGELFF.

This clone occurred once. The chain has TRBV4-1 and TRBJ2-7; TRBD1 matches 7 bases. J lost 1 base, V lost 4 bases, and 7 bases had no gene match. The CDR3 runs to 15 residues. Looked up from germline, CDR1 is MGHRA and CDR2 is YSYEKL. The CDR3 DNA follows: TGCGCCAGCAGCCCCCAGACAGGGATGTCCTACGAGCAGTACTTC. Its translation is CASSPQTGMSYEQYF.

This chain joins TRBV29-1 and TRBJ1-1; a possible D gene is TRBD1 (5 bases). Trimming stripped 7 bases from V and 4 bases from J, with 16 bases between. CDR1 is SQVTM, CDR2 ANQGSEA, per germline. The CDR3 runs 13 residues. The CDR3: CSAAGGGSTEAFF. The DNA for the CDR3 is TGCAGCGCCGCTGGGGGAGGTAGCACTGAAGCTTTCTTT. Filled out from reference TRBV29-1 and TRBJ1-1, the complete variable domain reads SAVISQKPSRDICQRGTSLTIQCQVDSQVTMMFWYRQQPGQSLTLIATANQGSEATYESGFVIDKFPISRPNLTFSTLTVSNMSPEDSSIYLCSAAGGGSTEAFFGQGTRLTVV.

The rearrangement links TRBV27 to TRBJ2-3; TRBD2 matches at 8 bases. The germline V gene has CDR1 MNHEY and CDR2 SMNVEV (reference sequence). After removal of 3 bases from V and 0 bases from J, the junction contained 8 bases not matched to a gene. This CDR3 contains 17 residues. The CDR3 region is CASSFWASGFSTDTQYF. DNA for the CDR3: TGTGCCAGCAGTTTTTGGGCTAGCGGGTTTAGCACAGATACGCAGTATTTT.

This clone was counted a few times. The rearrangement links TRBV11-3 to TRBJ2-3; 12 positions agree with TRBD1. CDR3 length equals 15 residues. The J segment lost 7 bases and the V segment lost 0 bases, leaving 2 bases of the junction unmatched. CDR1 is SGHNT, CDR2 YENEEA, per germline. CDR3 sequence reads: CASSLEGTGGNTQYF. CDR3 bases: TGTGCCAGCAGCTTAGAGGGGACAGGGGGCAATACGCAGTATTTT.

The rearrangement uses TRBV2 and TRBJ2-7, with a weak D call TRBD1 (5 bases). Germline V CDR1 and CDR2: SNHLY, FYNNEI. The CDR3 runs to 13 residues. Trimming left V 6 bases short and J 3 bases short, with 12 bases between. CDR3 sequence reads: CASRPLGDYEQYF. DNA of the CDR3: TGTGCCAGCAGGCCCCTAGGGGACTACGAGCAGTACTTC.

The CDR3 spells CASSQDAGGPYNEQFF. CDR3 sequence (DNA): TGTGCCAGCAGCCAAGATGCGGGCGGGCCCTACAATGAGCAGTTCTTC. The rearrangement joins TRBV14 to TRBJ2-1, with D perhaps TRBD2 (5 bases). The CDR3 extends over 16 amino acids. Looked up from germline, CDR1 is SGHDN and CDR2 is FVKESK. V lost 0 bases and J lost 2, with 11 bases in between.

This clone was counted a few times. The V gene is TRBV5-1, the J gene TRBJ1-1; 7 positions agree with TRBD1. The trim removed 3 bases at V and 12 bases at J, leaving 11 bases unmatched. This CDR3 is built from 13 residues. Germline V lookup: CDR1 SGHRS, CDR2 YFSETQ. The CDR3 is CASSSPTGLESFF. CDR3 DNA sequence: TGCGCCAGCAGCTCGCCGACAGGGCTGGAATCTTTCTTT.

In regard to this clone: One junction end does not reproduce the germline sequence, and a read error may be involved. This chain joins TRBV7-2 and TRBJ1-1; D not certain. Germline CDR1 is SGHTA and CDR2 is FQGNSA. There are 12 residues in the CDR3. Written as DNA, the CDR3 is TGTGCCAGCAGCCTAGCTCCCTGTGAAGCTTTCTTT. It specifies CASSLAPCEAFF.

The genes are TRBV2 and TRBJ2-5; 12 bases fit TRBD2. Germline CDR1 reads SNHLY; CDR2 reads FYNNEI. Trimming removed 1 base from V and 13 bases from J; junction bases left unmatched: 4. The CDR3 consists of 13 residues. The CDR3 bases are TGTGCCAGCAGTGAAGGACTAGCGGGGGAGTGGTACTTC. Its protein is CASSEGLAGEWYF.

The gene calls are TRBV10-2 and TRBJ1-1; 7 bases fit TRBD1. Per germline, CDR1 WSHSY and CDR2 SAAADI. The CDR3 length is 13 residues. Unmatched junction bases numbered 7, after V lost 8 bases and J lost 4 bases. The CDR3 sequence: CASGATGSTEAFF. The CDR3 DNA follows: TGCGCCAGCGGTGCGACAGGGAGCACTGAAGCTTTCTTT.

This rearrangement joins TRBV12-5 to TRBJ2-2, with D tentatively TRBD1 (6 bases). The germline V gene has CDR1 LGHNT and CDR2 FRNRAP. V was trimmed by 0 bases and J by 7 bases, leaving 15 bases between them. CDR3 size: 16 residues. Here the CDR3 DNA reads TGTGCTAGTGGTTTGGTAATAGCTAGGGGGATCGGGGAGCTGTTTTTT. Amino acid sequence: CASGLVIARGIGELFF.

This rearrangement joins TRBV2 to TRBJ1-2; 11 nucleotides align to TRBD1. The CDR3 extends over 12 amino acids. CDR1 SNHLY and CDR2 FYNNEI come from the germline V gene. Unmatched junction bases numbered 2, after V lost 6 bases and J lost 8 bases. CDR3 bases: TGTGCCAGCAGGGACAGGGGGCGAGGCTACACCTTC. It is translated as CASRDRGRGYTF.

This clone was seen only a few times. This chain joins TRBV27 and TRBJ1-1, with 8 positions matching TRBD1. The length of the CDR3 is 14 residues. CDR1 and CDR2 from the germline V gene are MNHEY and SMNVEV (reference sequence). V shed 5 bases and J 1 base; nucleotides not matched to a gene: 3. CDR3 amino acids: CASSNDRGNTEAFF. The DNA for the CDR3 is TGTGCCAGCAGTAACGACAGGGGGAACACTGAAGCTTTCTTT.

V gene TRBV7-9 combines with J gene TRBJ2-2; D is ambiguous. The V and J ends lost 6 bases and 0 bases respectively, with 14 bases between them. This CDR3 has 16 amino acids. The germline gives CDR1 SEHNR, CDR2 FQNEAQ (reference sequence). CDR3 nucleotides: TGTGCCAGCAGGGAGACGGTTTTCGCGAACACCGGGGAGCTGTTTTTT. Its protein is CASRETVFANTGELFF.

The V and J genes are TRBV6-6 and TRBJ1-1; D perhaps matches TRBD1 (6 bases). The CDR3 is 14 amino acids. Germline loops: CDR1 MNHNY, CDR2 SVGAGI (reference sequence). V gave up 4 bases and J gave up 0 bases, with 9 bases separating them. DNA of the CDR3: TGTGCCAGCAGTTCCCAGGGGTTGAACACTGAAGCTTTCTTT. This gives the protein CASSSQGLNTEAFF.

In its sample, this clone was seen a few times. The chain employs TRBV10-3 and TRBJ2-7, with D perhaps matching TRBD1 (6 bases). Per germline, CDR1 ENHRY and CDR2 SYGVKD. The V gene lost 6 bases and the J gene lost 6 bases, with 12 bases spanning the gap. This CDR3 has 12 residues. The CDR3 loop is CAIRAGESEQYF. The CDR3, as DNA: TGTGCCATCAGGGCAGGGGAATCCGAGCAGTACTTC.

This chain joins TRBV7-9 and TRBJ1-1, with D unclear. V was shortened by 3 bases and J by 8 bases, with 4 bases between the two germline ends. The length of the CDR3 is 10 residues. The germline V gene encodes CDR1 SEHNR and CDR2 FQNEAQ (reference sequence). The CDR3: CASSFEEAFF. In nucleotides, the CDR3 is TGTGCCAGCAGCTTTGAGGAAGCTTTCTTT. Full variable domain (missing parts from reference TRBV7-9 and TRBJ1-1): DTGVSQNPRHKITKRGQNVTFRCDPISEHNRLYWYRQTLGQGPEFLTYFQNEAQLEKSRLLSDRFSAERPKGSFSTLEIQRTEQGDSAMYLCASSFEEAFFGQGTRLTVV.

The chain is built from TRBV2 and TRBJ2-2, with TRBD1 as a possible D gene (7 bases). The germline CDR1 and CDR2 sequences are SNHLY and FYNNEI. Trimming shortened V by 2 bases and J by 4 bases, and 11 bases separated the two germline ends. This CDR3 has 15 residues. CDR3 sequence reads: CASSENRGGTGELFF. Written as DNA, the CDR3 is TGTGCCAGCAGTGAAAACAGGGGAGGCACCGGGGAGCTGTTTTTT. Full variable domain (rest looked up from reference TRBV2 and TRBJ2-2): EPEVTQTPSHQVTQMGQEVILRCVPISNHLYFYWYRQILGQKVEFLVSFYNNEISEKSEIFDDQFSVERPDGSNFTLKIRSTKLEDSAMYFCASSENRGGTGELFFGEGSRLTVL.

The gene calls are TRBV9 and TRBJ1-3; the match to TRBD1 covers 7 bases. The CDR3 runs to 16 residues. Unmatched junction bases numbered 9, after V lost 4 bases and J lost 2 bases. CDR1 is SGDLS and CDR2 is YYNGEE in the germline V gene. The CDR3 spells CASSTVDRVPGNTIYF. Written as DNA, the CDR3 is TGTGCCAGCAGCACCGTCGACAGGGTCCCTGGAAACACCATATATTTT.

Comment on this clone: At one of its ends the junction is not consistent with the germline gene, which may arise from a read error. The chain is built from TRBV5-1 and TRBJ2-7; perhaps TRBD1 as D (5 bases). Germline V gives CDR1 SGHRS, CDR2 YFSETQ. This CDR3 has 13 amino acids. The chain's CDR3 is CASSLDRYYEQHF. CDR3 nucleotides: TGCGCCAGCAGCTTGGACAGGTACTACGAGCAGCACTTC.

The rearrangement joins TRBV5-6 to TRBJ1-4; D is perhaps TRBD1 (6 bases). From germline, CDR1 is SGHDT and CDR2 YYEEEE. Trimming pared 0 bases from V and 5 bases from J, leaving 17 bases between. The CDR3 consists of 17 residues. CDR3 DNA: TGTGCCAGCAGCTTGGGCGGGTGGACAGCCCAAAATGAAAAACTGTTTTTT. Residues: CASSLGGWTAQNEKLFF.

This clone has a single count. This chain links TRBV19 with TRBJ1-3, with 7 nucleotides matching TRBD1. CDR3 length equals 15 residues. The germline gives CDR1 LNHDA, CDR2 SQIVND (reference sequence). Trimming cost V 1 base and J 3 bases; bases outside gene matches: 3. The CDR3 loop is CASSIGGQIGNTIYF. In DNA form, the CDR3 reads TGTGCCAGTAGTATAGGGGGACAGATTGGAAACACCATATATTTT.

The chain couples TRBV6-1 to TRBJ1-2; D might be TRBD1 (6 bases). This CDR3 has 14 amino acids. In germline, CDR1 is MNHNS, CDR2 SASEGT. V was pared by 5 bases and J by 4 bases, with 14 bases between. CDR3 loop: CASSSTQGFYGYTF. For the CDR3, the DNA is TGTGCCAGCAGTTCGACACAGGGATTCTATGGCTACACCTTC.